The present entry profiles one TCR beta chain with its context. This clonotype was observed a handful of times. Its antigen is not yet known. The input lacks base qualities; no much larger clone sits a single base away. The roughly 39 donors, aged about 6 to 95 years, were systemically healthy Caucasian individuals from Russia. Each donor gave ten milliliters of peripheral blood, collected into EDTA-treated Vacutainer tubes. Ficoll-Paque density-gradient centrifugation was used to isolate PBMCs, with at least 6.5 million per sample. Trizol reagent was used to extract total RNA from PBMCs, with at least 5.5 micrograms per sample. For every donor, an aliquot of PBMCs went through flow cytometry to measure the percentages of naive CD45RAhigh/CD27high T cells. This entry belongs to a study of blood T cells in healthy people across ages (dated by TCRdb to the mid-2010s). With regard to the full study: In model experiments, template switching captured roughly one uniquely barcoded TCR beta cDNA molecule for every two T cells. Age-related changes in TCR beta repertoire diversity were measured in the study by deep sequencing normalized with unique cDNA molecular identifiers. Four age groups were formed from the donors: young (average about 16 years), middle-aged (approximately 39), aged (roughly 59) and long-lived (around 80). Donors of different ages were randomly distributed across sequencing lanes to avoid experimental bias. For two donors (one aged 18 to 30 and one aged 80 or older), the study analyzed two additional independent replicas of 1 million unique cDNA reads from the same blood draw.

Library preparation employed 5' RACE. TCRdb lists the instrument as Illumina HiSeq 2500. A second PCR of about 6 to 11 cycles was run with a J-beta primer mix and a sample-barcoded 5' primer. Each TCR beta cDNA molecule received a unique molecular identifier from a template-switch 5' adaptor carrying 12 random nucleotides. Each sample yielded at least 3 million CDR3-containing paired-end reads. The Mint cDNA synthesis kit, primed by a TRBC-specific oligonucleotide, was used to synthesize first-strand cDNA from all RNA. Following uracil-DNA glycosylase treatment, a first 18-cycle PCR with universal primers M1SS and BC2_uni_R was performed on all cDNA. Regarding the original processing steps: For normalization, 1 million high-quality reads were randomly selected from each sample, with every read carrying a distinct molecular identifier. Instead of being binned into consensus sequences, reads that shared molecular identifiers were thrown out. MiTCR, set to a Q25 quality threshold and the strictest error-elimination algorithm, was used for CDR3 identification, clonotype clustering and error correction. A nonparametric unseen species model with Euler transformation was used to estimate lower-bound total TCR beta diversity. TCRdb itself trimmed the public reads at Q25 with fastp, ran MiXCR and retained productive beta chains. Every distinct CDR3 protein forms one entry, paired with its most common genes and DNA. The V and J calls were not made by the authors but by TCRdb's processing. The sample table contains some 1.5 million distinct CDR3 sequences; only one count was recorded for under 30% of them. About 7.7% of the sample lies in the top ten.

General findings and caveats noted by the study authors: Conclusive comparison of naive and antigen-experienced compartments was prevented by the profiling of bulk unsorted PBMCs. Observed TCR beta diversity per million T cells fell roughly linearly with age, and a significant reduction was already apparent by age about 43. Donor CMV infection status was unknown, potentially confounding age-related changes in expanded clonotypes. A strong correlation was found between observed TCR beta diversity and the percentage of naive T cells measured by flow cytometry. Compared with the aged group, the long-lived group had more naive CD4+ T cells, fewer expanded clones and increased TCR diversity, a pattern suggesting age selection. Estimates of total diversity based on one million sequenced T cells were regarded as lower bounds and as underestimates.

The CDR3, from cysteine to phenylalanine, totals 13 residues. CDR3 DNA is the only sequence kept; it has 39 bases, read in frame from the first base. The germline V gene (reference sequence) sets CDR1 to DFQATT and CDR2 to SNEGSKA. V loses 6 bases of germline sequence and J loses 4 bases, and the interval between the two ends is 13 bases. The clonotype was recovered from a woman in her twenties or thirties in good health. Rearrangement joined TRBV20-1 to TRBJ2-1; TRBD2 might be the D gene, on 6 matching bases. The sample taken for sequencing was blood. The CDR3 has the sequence CSAPGLSYNEQFF. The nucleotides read TGCAGTGCCCCGGGACTTTCTTACAATGAGCAGTTCTTC.